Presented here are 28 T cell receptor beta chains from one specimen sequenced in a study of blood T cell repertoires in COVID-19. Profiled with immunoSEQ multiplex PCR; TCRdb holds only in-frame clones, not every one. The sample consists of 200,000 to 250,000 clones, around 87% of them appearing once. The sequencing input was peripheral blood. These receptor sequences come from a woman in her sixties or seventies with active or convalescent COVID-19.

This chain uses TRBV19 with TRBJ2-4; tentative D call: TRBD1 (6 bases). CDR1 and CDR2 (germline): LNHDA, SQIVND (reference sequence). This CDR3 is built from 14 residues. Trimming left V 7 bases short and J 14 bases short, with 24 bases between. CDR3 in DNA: TGTGCCAGTACCCCTACAGGGTCCCGCGGTCGGGAGTACTTC. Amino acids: CASTPTGSRGREYF.

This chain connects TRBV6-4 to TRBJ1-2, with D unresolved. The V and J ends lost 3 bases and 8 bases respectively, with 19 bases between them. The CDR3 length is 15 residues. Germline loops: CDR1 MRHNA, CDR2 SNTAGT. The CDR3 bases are TGTGCCAGCAGTGAGGTCCCAGGAAGAACGGGAGGCTACACCTTC. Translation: CASSEVPGRTGGYTF.

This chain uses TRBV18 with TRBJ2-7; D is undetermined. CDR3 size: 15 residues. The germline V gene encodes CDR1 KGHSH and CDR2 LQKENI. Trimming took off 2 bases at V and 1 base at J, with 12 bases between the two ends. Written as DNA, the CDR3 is TGTGCCAGCTCACCAGAGGTGTCACGGTCCTACGAGCAGTACTTC. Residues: CASSPEVSRSYEQYF.

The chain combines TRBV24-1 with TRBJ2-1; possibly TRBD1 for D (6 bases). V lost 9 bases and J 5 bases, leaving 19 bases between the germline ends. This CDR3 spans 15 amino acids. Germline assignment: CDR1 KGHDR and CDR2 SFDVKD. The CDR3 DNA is TGTGCCACCTCTCCGGGACATATCAACCACAATGAGCAGTTCTTC. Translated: CATSPGHINHNEQFF.

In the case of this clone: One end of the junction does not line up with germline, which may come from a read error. The CDR3 nucleotides read TGTGCCAGCAGGGAAGGCCCTGGTGGGCGAGAGACCCAGTACTTC. As protein: CASREGPGGRETQYF. The V call is TRBV6-1, the J call TRBJ2-5; D remains unclear. Per germline, CDR1 MNHNS and CDR2 SASEGT. The CDR3 has 15 residues.

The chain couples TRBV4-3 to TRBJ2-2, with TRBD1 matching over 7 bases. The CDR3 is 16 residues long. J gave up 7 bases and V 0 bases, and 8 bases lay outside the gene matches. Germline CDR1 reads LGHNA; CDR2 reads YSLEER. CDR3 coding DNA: TGCGCCAGCAGCCAAGATTTTGAGGGGGCGGGCGGGGAGCTGTTTTTT. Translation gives CASSQDFEGAGGELFF.

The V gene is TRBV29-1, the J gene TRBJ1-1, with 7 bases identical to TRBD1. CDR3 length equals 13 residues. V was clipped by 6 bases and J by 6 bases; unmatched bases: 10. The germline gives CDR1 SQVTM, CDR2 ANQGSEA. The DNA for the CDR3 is TGCAGCGTGGGGGCTGGAGGGGGCCCTGAAGCTTTCTTT. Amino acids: CSVGAGGGPEAFF. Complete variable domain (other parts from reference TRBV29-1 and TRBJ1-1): SAVISQKPSRDICQRGTSLTIQCQVDSQVTMMFWYRQQPGQSLTLIATANQGSEATYESGFVIDKFPISRPNLTFSTLTVSNMSPEDSSIYLCSVGAGGGPEAFFGQGTRLTVV.

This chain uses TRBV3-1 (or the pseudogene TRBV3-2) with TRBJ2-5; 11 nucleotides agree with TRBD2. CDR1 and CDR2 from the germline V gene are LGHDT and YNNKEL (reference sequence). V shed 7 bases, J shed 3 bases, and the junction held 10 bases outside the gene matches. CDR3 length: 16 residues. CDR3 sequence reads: CASTCPTSGEEETQYF. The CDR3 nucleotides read TGTGCCAGCACTTGTCCGACTAGCGGGGAAGAAGAGACCCAGTACTTC.

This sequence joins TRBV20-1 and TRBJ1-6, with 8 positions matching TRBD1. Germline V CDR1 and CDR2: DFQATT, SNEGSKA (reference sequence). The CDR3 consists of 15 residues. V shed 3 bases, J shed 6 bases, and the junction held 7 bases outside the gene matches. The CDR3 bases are TGCAGTGCTAGTCGCAGGGGGCTCGGTAATTCACCCCTCCACTTT. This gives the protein CSASRRGLGNSPLHF.

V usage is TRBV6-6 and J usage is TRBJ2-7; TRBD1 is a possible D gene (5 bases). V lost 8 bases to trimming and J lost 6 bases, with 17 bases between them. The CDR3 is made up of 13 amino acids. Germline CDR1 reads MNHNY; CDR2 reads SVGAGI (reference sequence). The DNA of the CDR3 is TGTGCCAGCGGTTGGGGCCCCCCAGGCGAGCAGTACTTC. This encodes CASGWGPPGEQYF.

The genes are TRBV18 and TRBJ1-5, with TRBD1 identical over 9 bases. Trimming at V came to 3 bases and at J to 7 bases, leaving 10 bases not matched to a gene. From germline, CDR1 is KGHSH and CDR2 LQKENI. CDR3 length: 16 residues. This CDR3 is CASSPSGQGSGQPQHF. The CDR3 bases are TGTGCCAGCTCACCCTCGGGACAGGGAAGCGGGCAGCCCCAGCATTTT.

In DNA, the CDR3 is TGTGCCAGCAGCTTACAGGGTCGGGCTAATGAAAAACTGTTTTTT. This encodes CASSLQGRANEKLFF. The genes are TRBV5-4 and TRBJ1-4, with D perhaps matching TRBD1 (6 bases). Trimming left V 2 bases short and J 3 bases short, with 11 bases between. Per germline, CDR1 SGHNT and CDR2 YYREEE (reference sequence). The CDR3 contains 15 residues. Complete variable domain (other parts from reference TRBV5-4 and TRBJ1-4): ETGVTQSPTHLIKTRGQQVTLRCSSQSGHNTVSWYQQALGQGPQFIFQYYREEENGRGNFPPRFSGLQFPNYSSELNVNALELDDSALYLCASSLQGRANEKLFFGSGTQLSVL.

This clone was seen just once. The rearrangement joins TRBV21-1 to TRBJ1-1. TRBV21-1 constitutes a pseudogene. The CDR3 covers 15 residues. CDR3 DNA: TGTGCCAGCAGCTTACCGTGGTTTGAGGACACTGAAGCTTTCTTT. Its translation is CASSLPWFEDTEAFF.

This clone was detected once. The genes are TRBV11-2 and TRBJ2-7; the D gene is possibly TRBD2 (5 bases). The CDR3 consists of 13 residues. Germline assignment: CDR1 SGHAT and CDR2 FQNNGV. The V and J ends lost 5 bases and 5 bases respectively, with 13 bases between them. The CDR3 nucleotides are TGTGCCAGCAGCCGGGGAGCTGGTAACGAGCAGTACTTC. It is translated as CASSRGAGNEQYF.

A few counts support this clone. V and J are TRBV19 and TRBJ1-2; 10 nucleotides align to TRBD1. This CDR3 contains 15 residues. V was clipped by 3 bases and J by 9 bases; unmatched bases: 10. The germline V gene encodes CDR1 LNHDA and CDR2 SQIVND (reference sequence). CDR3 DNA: TGTGCCAGTAGTATGGACCGACAGGGGGCGGAGCGCTACACCTTC. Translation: CASSMDRQGAERYTF.

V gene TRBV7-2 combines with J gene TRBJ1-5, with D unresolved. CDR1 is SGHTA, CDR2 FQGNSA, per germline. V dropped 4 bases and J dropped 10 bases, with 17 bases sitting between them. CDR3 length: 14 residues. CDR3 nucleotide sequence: TGTGCCAGCAGCTCTGATTCCGCCGGTAAACCCCAGCATTTT. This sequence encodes CASSSDSAGKPQHF.

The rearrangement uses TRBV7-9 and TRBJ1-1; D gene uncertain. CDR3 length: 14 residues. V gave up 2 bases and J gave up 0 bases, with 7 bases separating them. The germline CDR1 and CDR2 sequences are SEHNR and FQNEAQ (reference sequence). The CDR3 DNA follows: TGTGCCAGCAGCTTAAGTGCAGTGAACACTGAAGCTTTCTTT. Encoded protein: CASSLSAVNTEAFF.

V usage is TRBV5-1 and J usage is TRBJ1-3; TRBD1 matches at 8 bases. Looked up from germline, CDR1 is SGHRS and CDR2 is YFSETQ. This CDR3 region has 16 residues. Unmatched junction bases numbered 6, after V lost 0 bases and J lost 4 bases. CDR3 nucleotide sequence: TGCGCCAGCAGCTTGGCCGGGACAGGAAAGGGAAACACCATATATTTT. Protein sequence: CASSLAGTGKGNTIYF.

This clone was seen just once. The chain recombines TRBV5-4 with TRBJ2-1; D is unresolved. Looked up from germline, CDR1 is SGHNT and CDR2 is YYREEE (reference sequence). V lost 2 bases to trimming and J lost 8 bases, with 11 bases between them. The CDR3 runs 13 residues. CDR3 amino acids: CASSFGLGDEQFF. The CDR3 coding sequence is TGTGCCAGCAGCTTCGGGTTAGGTGATGAGCAGTTCTTC.

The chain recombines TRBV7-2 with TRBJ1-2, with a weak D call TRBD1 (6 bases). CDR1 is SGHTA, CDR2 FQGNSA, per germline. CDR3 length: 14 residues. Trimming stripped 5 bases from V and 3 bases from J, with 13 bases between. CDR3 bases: TGTGCCAGCAGCCTCGACAGGAGCTACTATGGCTACACCTTC. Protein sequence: CASSLDRSYYGYTF. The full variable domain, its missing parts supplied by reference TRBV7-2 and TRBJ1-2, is GAGVSQSPSNKVTEKGKDVELRCDPISGHTALYWYRQSLGQGLEFLIYFQGNSAPDKSGLPSDRFSAERTGGSVSTLTIQRTQQEDSAVYLCASSLDRSYYGYTFGSGTRLTVV.

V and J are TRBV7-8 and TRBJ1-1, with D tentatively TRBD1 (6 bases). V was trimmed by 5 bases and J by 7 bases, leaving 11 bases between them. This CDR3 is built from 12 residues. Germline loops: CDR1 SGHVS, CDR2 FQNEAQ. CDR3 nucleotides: TGTGCCAGCAGCCGCGGACAGTTTGAAGCTTTCTTT. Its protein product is CASSRGQFEAFF.

CDR3 coding DNA: TGTGCCAGCAGCCAAATCGATACGCAGTATTTT. Translated: CASSQIDTQYF. This chain uses TRBV6-6 with TRBJ2-3; D ambiguous. The CDR3 runs to 11 residues. With 6 bases removed from V and 6 bases from J, the gap between germline ends came to 7 bases. Germline V gene lookup returns CDR1 MNHNY and CDR2 SVGAGI (reference sequence).

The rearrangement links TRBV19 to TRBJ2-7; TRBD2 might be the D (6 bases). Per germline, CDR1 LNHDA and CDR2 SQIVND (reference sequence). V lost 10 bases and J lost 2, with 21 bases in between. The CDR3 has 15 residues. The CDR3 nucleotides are TGTGCCACCTCCCCGGGCGGGGCTGACCCCTACGAGCAGTACTTC. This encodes CATSPGGADPYEQYF.

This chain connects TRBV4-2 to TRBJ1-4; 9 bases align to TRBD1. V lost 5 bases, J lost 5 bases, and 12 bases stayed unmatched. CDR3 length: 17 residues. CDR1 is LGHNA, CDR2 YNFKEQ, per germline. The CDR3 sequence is CASSLGGTGTGNEKLFF. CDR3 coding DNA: TGTGCCAGCAGCTTAGGGGGAACCGGGACAGGGAATGAAAAACTGTTTTTT.

The CDR3 here is CASSLYTSNQPQHF. Here the CDR3 DNA reads TGTGCCAGCAGCTTGTACACGAGCAATCAGCCCCAGCATTTT. The J gene is TRBJ1-5, the V gene TRBV7-8; no firm D call. This CDR3 comprises 14 residues. Germline V lookup: CDR1 SGHVS, CDR2 FQNEAQ. Trimming left V 3 bases short and J 1 base short, with 7 bases between.

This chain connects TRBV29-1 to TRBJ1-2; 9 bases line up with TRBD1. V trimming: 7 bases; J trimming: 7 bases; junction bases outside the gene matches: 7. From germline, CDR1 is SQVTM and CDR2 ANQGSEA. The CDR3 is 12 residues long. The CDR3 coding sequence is TGCAGCGGCCTGGGGACAGGGTTTGGCTACACCTTC. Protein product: CSGLGTGFGYTF.

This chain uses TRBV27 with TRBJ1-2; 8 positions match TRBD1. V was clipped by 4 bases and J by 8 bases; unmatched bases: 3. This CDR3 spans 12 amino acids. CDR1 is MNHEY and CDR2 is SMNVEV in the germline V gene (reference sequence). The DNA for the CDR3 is TGTGCCAGCAGTTCGACAGGGGAGGGCTACACCTTC. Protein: CASSSTGEGYTF.

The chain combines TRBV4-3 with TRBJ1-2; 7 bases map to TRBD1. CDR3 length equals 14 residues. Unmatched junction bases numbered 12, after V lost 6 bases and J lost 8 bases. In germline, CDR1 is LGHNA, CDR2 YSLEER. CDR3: CASRTNRGLGGYTF. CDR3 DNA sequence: TGCGCCAGCAGAACCAACAGGGGACTCGGGGGCTACACCTTC.